These T cell receptor beta chains were read from a single sample in a study of cytomegalovirus exposure and HLA in healthy donors. The repertoire was sequenced with immunoSEQ multiplex PCR; TCRdb's copy has only in-frame clones and lacks some. The sample has 100,000 to 150,000 clones; roughly 73% are singletons. Sequencing input: PBMCs. The receptors stem from a man in his 60s in good health and CMV-seropositive. Each CDR3 is given with its conserved first and last residue. D genes are given only for firm matches. Some rows mark clone size as missing; the rest say once, few, many or name a class of expanded clone.

v_gene	d_gene	abundance	j_gene	CDR3aa	CDR3nt
TRBV5-8	TRBD1	-	TRBJ1-6	CASSFQGAGNSPLHF	TGTGCCAGCAGCTTCCAGGGGGCTGGGAATTCACCCCTCCACTTT
TRBV28	TRBD1	-	TRBJ1-4	CASSLWGQGDEKLFF	TGTGCCAGCAGTTTATGGGGACAGGGGGATGAAAAACTGTTTTTT
TRBV2	TRBD1	-	TRBJ1-5	CASGDRTGNQPQHF	TGTGCCAGCGGGGACAGGACCGGGAATCAGCCCCAGCATTTT
TRBV5-1	TRBD1	-	TRBJ2-1	CASRPGTEYNEQFF	TGCGCCAGCAGACCAGGGACAGAATACAATGAGCAGTTCTTC
TRBV30	-	-	TRBJ2-2	CAWTSVITNTGELFF	TGTGCCTGGACTAGCGTGATTACGAACACCGGGGAGCTGTTTTTT
TRBV6-5	TRBD1	few	TRBJ1-6	CASTRDRESLALHF	TGTGCCAGCACTCGGGACAGGGAATCTTTAGCCCTCCACTTT
TRBV30	-	-	TRBJ1-4	CAWAPGTYNEKLFF	TGTGCCTGGGCCCCCGGGACTTATAATGAAAAACTGTTTTTT
TRBV27	TRBD1	-	TRBJ1-1	CASSLRQTGITEAFF	TGTGCCAGCAGTTTAAGACAGACAGGGATCACTGAAGCTTTCTTT
TRBV6-6	-	-	TRBJ1-5	CASSPGDQPQHF	TGTGCCAGCAGTCCAGGGGATCAGCCCCAGCATTTT
TRBV6-1	TRBD2	-	TRBJ2-5	CASSAFRGGGQETQYF	TGTGCCAGCAGTGCCTTTCGTGGCGGGGGACAAGAGACCCAGTACTTC
TRBV5-5	TRBD1	once	TRBJ2-7	CASSLTGANSYEQYF	TGTGCCAGCAGCTTGACAGGGGCCAATTCCTACGAGCAGTACTTC
TRBV5-4	TRBD1	-	TRBJ2-1	CASRDTGGTYNEQFF	TGTGCCAGCAGGGATACAGGGGGGACCTACAATGAGCAGTTCTTC
TRBV6-6	TRBD1	-	TRBJ2-5	CASSRQGTQETQYF	TGTGCCAGCAGTAGACAGGGGACCCAAGAGACCCAGTACTTC
TRBV2	TRBD2	-	TRBJ2-1	CASSVAGGRFGEQFF	TGTGCCAGCAGCGTAGCGGGGGGGCGTTTTGGTGAGCAGTTCTTC
TRBV6-6	-	-	TRBJ2-7	CASSYSPSYEQYF	TGTGCCAGCAGTTACTCTCCTAGCTACGAGCAGTACTTC
TRBV29-1	TRBD2	-	TRBJ2-2	CSVLGTSGGIGELFF	TGCAGCGTGCTCGGGACTAGCGGGGGGATCGGGGAGCTGTTTTTT
TRBV27	TRBD1	-	TRBJ1-2	CASSRDRAYGYTF	TGTGCCAGCAGTCGGGACAGGGCCTATGGCTACACCTTC
TRBV5-1	TRBD2	-	TRBJ2-5	CASSLTLAGGPSETQYF	TGCGCCAGCAGCTTGACGCTAGCGGGGGGGCCGTCAGAGACCCAGTACTTC
TRBV6-5	TRBD1	-	TRBJ2-7	CASRIQGNIYGEQYF	TGTGCCAGCAGGATACAGGGGAACATCTATGGCGAGCAGTACTTC
TRBV5-4	TRBD2	-	TRBJ2-3	CASSGNPSGAGGDTQYF	TGTGCCAGCAGCGGAAACCCTAGCGGAGCGGGGGGGGATACGCAGTATTTT
TRBV7-9	TRBD1	-	TRBJ1-3	CASSRGLAGNTIYF	TGTGCCAGCAGCAGGGGGCTCGCTGGAAACACCATATATTTT
TRBV6-1	-	-	TRBJ1-2	CASSEARGYGYTF	TGTGCCAGCAGTGAAGCGCGGGGGTATGGCTACACCTTC
TRBV7-6	-	-	TRBJ2-2	CASSEQWNTGELFF	TGTGCCAGCAGCGAACAGTGGAACACCGGGGAGCTGTTTTTT
TRBV27	-	few	TRBJ2-4	CASSSQAGRENIQYF	TGTGCCAGCAGTTCCCAGGCAGGTAGAGAAAACATTCAGTACTTC
TRBV7-9	TRBD1	-	TRBJ2-5	CASEDRGAGETQYF	TGTGCCAGTGAAGACAGGGGGGCGGGGGAGACCCAGTACTTC
TRBV4-1	TRBD1	few	TRBJ1-5	CASSLQGARAPQHF	TGCGCCAGCAGCCTTCAGGGGGCGCGGGCGCCCCAGCATTTT
TRBV30	-	-	TRBJ1-5	CAWSVPHGGARQPQHF	TGTGCCTGGAGTGTGCCCCATGGAGGGGCCCGCCAGCCCCAGCATTTT
TRBV2	TRBD1	-	TRBJ2-7	CASSGDRGREQYF	TGTGCCAGCAGTGGGGACAGGGGGCGGGAGCAGTACTTC
TRBV5-3	-	-	TRBJ1-1	CARSFPFWQGCQNTEAFF	TGTGCCAGAAGCTTTCCCTTTTGGCAGGGCTGTCAGAACACTGAAGCTTTCTTT
TRBV2	TRBD2	-	TRBJ2-5	CASQGSGGLKTQYF	TGTGCCAGCCAGGGCAGCGGGGGGCTAAAGACCCAGTACTTC
TRBV19	TRBD2	few	TRBJ2-1	CASSMEGLAGGGEQFF	TGTGCCAGTAGTATGGAGGGACTAGCGGGGGGAGGTGAGCAGTTCTTC
TRBV2	TRBD2	-	TRBJ2-5	CASRGELAGIQGTQYF	TGTGCCAGCAGGGGGGAACTAGCGGGGATACAAGGGACCCAGTACTTC
TRBV14	TRBD1	-	TRBJ2-5	CASSRGQTEWETQYF	TGTGCCAGCAGCCGGGGACAGACTGAATGGGAGACCCAGTACTTC
TRBV4-2	TRBD2	medium-sized	TRBJ2-4	CASGTGGNLAKNIQYF	TGTGCCAGCGGTACGGGAGGCAACCTAGCCAAAAACATTCAGTACTTC
TRBV19	TRBD2	-	TRBJ2-1	CASSIGQRGWFF	TGTGCCAGTAGTATAGGCCAGCGGGGGTGGTTCTTC
TRBV29-1	-	-	TRBJ2-7	CSVERLFSYEQYF	TGCAGCGTTGAAAGACTCTTCTCCTACGAGCAGTACTTC
TRBV2	TRBD1	few	TRBJ1-2	CASSEDRYRQGAHGYTF	TGTGCCAGCAGTGAAGACCGGTACCGACAGGGGGCCCATGGCTACACCTTC
TRBV6-1	TRBD2	-	TRBJ2-2	CASRLAQNTGELFF	TGTGCCAGCAGACTAGCGCAGAACACCGGGGAGCTGTTTTTT
TRBV19	-	-	TRBJ2-3	CASSIGGVEADTQYF	TGTGCCAGTAGTATAGGGGGAGTGGAGGCAGATACGCAGTATTTT
TRBV6-5	-	-	TRBJ2-5	CASSLGGVTQYF	TGTGCCAGCAGCTTAGGGGGAGTGACCCAGTACTTC
TRBV15	-	-	TRBJ2-1	CATSRELPAEQFF	TGTGCCACCAGCAGAGAACTACCGGCTGAGCAGTTCTTC
TRBV10-2	TRBD2	-	TRBJ2-2	CASSERGGNTGELFF	TGCGCCAGCAGTGAGCGGGGGGGCAACACCGGGGAGCTGTTTTTT
TRBV19	-	-	TRBJ2-3	CASRPPTSYDTQYF	TGTGCCAGTAGGCCTCCTACTAGTTACGATACGCAGTATTTT
TRBV7-9	TRBD1	-	TRBJ1-1	CASSPDRDYMNTEAFF	TGTGCCAGCAGCCCGGACAGGGACTACATGAACACTGAAGCTTTCTTT
TRBV7-3	TRBD1	-	TRBJ2-1	CASSLDRDYNEQFF	TGTGCCAGCAGCCTTGACAGGGACTACAATGAGCAGTTCTTC
TRBV7-3	-	-	TRBJ2-5	CASSLMSETQYF	TGTGCCAGCAGCTTAATGAGTGAGACCCAGTACTTC
TRBV9	TRBD1	-	TRBJ2-3	CASSTRQGFGTDTQYF	TGTGCCAGCAGCACCCGACAGGGGTTCGGGACAGATACGCAGTATTTT
TRBV27	-	-	TRBJ1-2	CASSFQGNYGYTF	TGTGCCAGCAGTTTTCAGGGGAACTATGGCTACACCTTC